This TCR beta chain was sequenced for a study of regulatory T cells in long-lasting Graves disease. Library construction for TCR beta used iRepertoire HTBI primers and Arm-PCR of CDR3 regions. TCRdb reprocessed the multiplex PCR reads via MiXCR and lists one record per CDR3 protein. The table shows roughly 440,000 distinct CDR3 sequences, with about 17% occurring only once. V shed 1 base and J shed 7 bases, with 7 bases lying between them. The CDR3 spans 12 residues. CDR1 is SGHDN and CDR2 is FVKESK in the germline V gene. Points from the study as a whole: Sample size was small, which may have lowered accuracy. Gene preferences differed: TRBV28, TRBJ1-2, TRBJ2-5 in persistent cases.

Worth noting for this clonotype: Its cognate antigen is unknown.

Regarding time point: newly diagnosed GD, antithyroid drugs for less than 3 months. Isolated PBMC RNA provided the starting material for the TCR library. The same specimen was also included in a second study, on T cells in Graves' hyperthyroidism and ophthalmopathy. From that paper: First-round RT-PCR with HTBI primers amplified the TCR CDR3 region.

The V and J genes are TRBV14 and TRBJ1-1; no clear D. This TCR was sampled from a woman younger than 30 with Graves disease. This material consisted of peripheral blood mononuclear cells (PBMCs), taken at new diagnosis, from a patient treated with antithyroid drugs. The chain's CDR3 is CASSQGLIEAFF. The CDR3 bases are TGTGCCAGCAGCCAAGGTTTAATTGAAGCTTTCTTT.